This T cell receptor beta chain was profiled in a study of cytomegalovirus exposure and HLA in healthy donors. A multiplex PCR was run with 60 Vbeta primers and 13 Jbeta primers. Profiled with immunoSEQ multiplex PCR; TCRdb holds only in-frame clones, not every one. Its listing shows under 250,000 clones. Per the germline V gene, CDR1 is MNHNS and CDR2 is SASEGT. V dropped 2 bases and J dropped 4 bases, with 9 bases sitting between them. There are 14 residues in the CDR3. The clonotype originates from a girl between 2 and 10 years old in good health and CMV-seropositive. The rearrangement uses TRBV6-1 and TRBJ1-5; D remains ambiguous. Sequencing was performed on PBMCs. The CDR3 spells CASSELSLNQPQHF. The CDR3, as DNA: TGTGCCAGCAGTGAACTGTCCCTGAATCAGCCCCAGCATTTT.